These 24 T cell receptor beta chains originate from one sample sequenced in a study of cytomegalovirus exposure and HLA in healthy donors. PCR was performed using 60 Vbeta and 13 Jbeta primers. The repertoire was sequenced with immunoSEQ multiplex PCR; TCRdb's copy has only in-frame clones and lacks some. Here the sample spans about 120,000 clones, around 79% being singletons. Sequenced input: PBMCs. The receptor set was obtained from a woman between 35 and 50 years old in good health and CMV-seronegative.

This chain joins TRBV5-6 and TRBJ2-7; 7 positions agree with TRBD1. With V trimmed by 2 bases and J by 2 bases, 4 bases remained unmatched. Germline lookup yields CDR1 SGHDT and CDR2 YYEEEE. There are 14 residues in the CDR3. CDR3 nucleotide sequence: TGTGCCAGCAGCTTAACCGGGACAGCCTACGAGCAGTACTTC. This gives the protein CASSLTGTAYEQYF.

V is TRBV27 and J is TRBJ2-1, with 14 bases identical to TRBD2. The CDR3 runs 17 residues. The germline CDR1 and CDR2 sequences are MNHEY and SMNVEV (reference sequence). J lost 9 bases, V lost 6 bases, and 13 bases had no gene match. The CDR3: CASSQGRGLAGGTEQFF. CDR3 nucleotide sequence: TGTGCCAGCAGCCAGGGTCGCGGACTAGCGGGAGGAACTGAGCAGTTCTTC.

The rearrangement links TRBV10-1 to TRBJ2-7; 7 bases agree with TRBD1. Germline values: CDR1 WNHNN, CDR2 SYGVQD (reference sequence). The CDR3 covers 14 residues. V lost 6 bases, J lost 2 bases, and 7 bases stayed unmatched. For the CDR3, the DNA is TGCGCCAGCAGAACGGGACAGACCCCCTACGAGCAGTACTTC. Translating gives CASRTGQTPYEQYF.

J is TRBJ1-4 and V is TRBV7-9; maybe TRBD1 (6 bases). This CDR3 has 15 amino acids. CDR1 and CDR2 from the germline V gene are SEHNR and FQNEAQ (reference sequence). V was pared by 6 bases and J by 8 bases, with 19 bases between. The CDR3 coding sequence is TGTGCCAGCAGGCCTGACGGGACAAATCGCGAAAAACTGTTTTTT. It specifies CASRPDGTNREKLFF.

This chain's CDR3 is CASSSQEGTEAFF. CDR3 coding DNA: TGTGCCAGCAGCTCTCAGGAAGGCACTGAAGCTTTCTTT. The chain employs TRBV7-8 and TRBJ1-1, with D uncertain. Trimming took 4 bases from V and 4 from J, leaving 10 bases between them. Germline V gives CDR1 SGHVS, CDR2 FQNEAQ. This CDR3 spans 13 amino acids.

The V call is TRBV9, the J call TRBJ2-1; 10 bases are a match to TRBD2. The CDR3 consists of 16 residues. V trimming: 4 bases; J trimming: 5 bases; junction bases outside the gene matches: 9. Germline V gene data show CDR1 as SGDLS and CDR2 as YYNGEE. This CDR3 reads CASSLTSAGGHNEQFF. Written as DNA, the CDR3 is TGTGCCAGCAGCTTGACATCAGCGGGAGGGCACAATGAGCAGTTCTTC.

The J gene is TRBJ1-2, the V gene TRBV19; 7 bases are a match to TRBD1. The CDR3 extends over 16 amino acids. After removal of 7 bases from V and 1 base from J, the junction contained 12 bases not matched to a gene. Germline loops: CDR1 LNHDA, CDR2 SQIVND (reference sequence). CDR3 nucleotides: TGTGCCAGTACCCCCTTGGGGACAGTGATTAACTATGGCTACACCTTC. It specifies CASTPLGTVINYGYTF. The variable domain in full, with the rest retrieved from reference TRBV19 and TRBJ1-2, is DGGITQSPKYLFRKEGQNVTLSCEQNLNHDAMYWYRQDPGQGLRLIYYSQIVNDFQKGDIAEGYSVSREKKESFPLTVTSAQKNPTAFYLCASTPLGTVINYGYTFGSGTRLTVV.

This chain links TRBV9 with TRBJ1-2; D call uncertain. From germline, CDR1 is SGDLS and CDR2 YYNGEE. The CDR3 spans 13 residues. The V and J ends lost 4 bases and 6 bases respectively, with 13 bases between them. The CDR3 DNA follows: TGTGCCAGCAGCCCCCGCGGCGGGGATGGCTACACCTTC. Its translation: CASSPRGGDGYTF.

This clone was recorded a few times. This chain joins TRBV19 and TRBJ2-3; 8 bases are a match to TRBD1. Losses at the gene ends were 5 bases for V and 7 bases for J; bases not matched to a gene: 11. In germline, CDR1 is LNHDA, CDR2 SQIVND (reference sequence). CDR3 length: 15 amino acids. The CDR3 DNA follows: TGTGCCAGTAGTTCCGCGGGACAGGCGGGATATACGCAGTATTTT. Translating gives CASSSAGQAGYTQYF.

With respect to this clone: An end of the junction does not agree with germline; a read error may underlie this. For the CDR3, the DNA is TGTGTCATCAGTGCGACAGGGTGGGACACCGGGGAGCTGTTTTTT. As protein: CVISATGWDTGELFF. The V call is TRBV10-3, the J call TRBJ2-2; TRBD1 aligns across 7 bases. Germline CDR1 and CDR2: ENHRY and SYGVKD. The CDR3 consists of 15 residues.

The chain is built from TRBV7-6 and TRBJ2-7, with D perhaps matching TRBD1 (6 bases). This CDR3 contains 16 residues. V lost 0 bases, J lost 2 bases, and 14 bases lay in between. Germline CDR1 is SGHVS and CDR2 is FNYEAQ. The CDR3 is CASSLARQDTTYEQYF. As DNA, the CDR3 is TGTGCCAGCAGCTTAGCGCGACAGGACACAACCTACGAGCAGTACTTC.

This sequence joins TRBV27 and TRBJ2-7; 7 nucleotides line up with TRBD1. The V gene end was trimmed by 5 bases and the J gene end by 0 bases; junction bases not matched to a gene: 4. Per the germline V gene, CDR1 is MNHEY and CDR2 is SMNVEV (reference sequence). CDR3 length: 14 amino acids. CDR3 nucleotide sequence: TGTGCCAGCAGTATGGGACAGCTCTCCTACGAGCAGTACTTC. This translates into CASSMGQLSYEQYF.

A few counts support this clone. The CDR3 DNA follows: TGTGCCAGCAGCCCCCAACCGACAGGGGTTAAGGCCGGGGAGCTGTTTTTT. Its protein is CASSPQPTGVKAGELFF. The chain carries TRBV7-2 and TRBJ2-2, with 8 bases aligning to TRBD1. Unmatched junction bases numbered 14, after V lost 5 bases and J lost 6 bases. Germline assignment: CDR1 SGHTA and CDR2 FQGNSA. The CDR3 sequence is 17 residues long.

The chain recombines TRBV4-1 with TRBJ1-2; 7 bases are a match to TRBD1. From germline, CDR1 is MGHRA and CDR2 YSYEKL. V gave up 0 bases and J gave up 4 bases; unmatched junction bases: 11. This CDR3 comprises 17 residues. This CDR3 is CASSQEAPRGLGYGYTF. The DNA for the CDR3 is TGCGCCAGCAGCCAAGAGGCACCGAGGGGGCTGGGCTATGGCTACACCTTC.

Comment on this clone: This sample also contains other DNA sequences that code for the same CDR3. The chain couples TRBV30 to TRBJ1-2; D possibly corresponds to TRBD1 (5 bases). The CDR3 is 13 residues long. Germline V gives CDR1 GTSNPN, CDR2 SVGIG (reference sequence). V was pared by 0 bases and J by 8 bases, with 13 bases between. The CDR3 DNA reads as TGTGCCTGGAGTGTACAAGGGCGGGGCGGCTACACCTTC. Residues: CAWSVQGRGGYTF.

This clone occurred a few times. The genes are TRBV5-4 and TRBJ2-2; TRBD2 is a possible D gene (5 bases). Per germline, CDR1 SGHNT and CDR2 YYREEE (reference sequence). Trimming pared 0 bases from V and 7 bases from J, leaving 10 bases between. The CDR3 runs 14 residues. In DNA, the CDR3 is TGTGCCAGCAGCTTGGGTGAGGGAATCGGGGAGCTGTTTTTT. As protein: CASSLGEGIGELFF.

The chain employs TRBV5-4 and TRBJ2-7; 10 bases match TRBD1. CDR1 and CDR2 from the germline V gene are SGHNT and YYREEE (reference sequence). This CDR3 is built from 16 residues. The V segment lost 0 bases and the J segment 6 bases; nucleotides outside the gene matches: 9. CDR3 coding DNA: TGTGCCAGCAGCTTGGCCCTGGGACAGGGGACAGGCGAGCAGTACTTC. This translates into CASSLALGQGTGEQYF.

In the case of this clone: The junction departs from the called germline gene at one end, perhaps through a read error. The V call is TRBV7-7, the J call TRBJ2-2; 10 nucleotides line up with TRBD2. The germline V gene encodes CDR1 SSHAT and CDR2 FNYEAQ (reference sequence). CDR3 length: 15 amino acids. This CDR3 reads CASSPLAGDTGELFF. The DNA of the CDR3 is TGTGCTAGCAGCCCCCTAGCGGGAGACACCGGGGAGCTGTTTTTT. The full variable domain, completed using reference TRBV7-7 and TRBJ2-2, is GAGVSQSPRYKVTKRGQDVTLRCDPISSHATLYWYQQALGQGPEFLTYFNYEAQPDKSGLPSDRFSAERPEGSISTLTIQRTEQRDSAMYRCASSPLAGDTGELFFGEGSRLTVL.

The chain carries TRBV7-2 and TRBJ2-7; TRBD2 agrees at 9 bases. The CDR3 is made up of 15 amino acids. Trimming took 5 bases from V and 0 from J; bases not matched to a gene: 5. Germline lookup yields CDR1 SGHTA and CDR2 FQGNSA. The CDR3 coding sequence is TGTGCCAGCAGCATACAGCGGGGGGCCTCCTACGAGCAGTACTTC. Translating gives CASSIQRGASYEQYF.

The CDR3 DNA reads as TGTGCCAGCAGACCGGACAGTATCTACGAGCAGTACTTC. It specifies CASRPDSIYEQYF. The chain links TRBV28 to TRBJ2-7; tentatively, D is TRBD1 (6 bases). Trimming stripped 6 bases from V and 3 bases from J, with 12 bases between. This CDR3 has 13 residues. Germline CDR1 reads MDHEN; CDR2 reads SYDVKM. The full variable domain, its missing parts supplied by reference TRBV28 and TRBJ2-7, is DVKVTQSSRYLVKRTGEKVFLECVQDMDHENMFWYRQDPGLGLRLIYFSYDVKMKEKGDIPEGYSVSREKKERFSLILESASTNQTSMYLCASRPDSIYEQYFGPGTRLTVT.

The gene calls are TRBV10-3 and TRBJ2-3; D is possibly TRBD2 (5 bases). The germline V gene encodes CDR1 ENHRY and CDR2 SYGVKD. The CDR3 totals 12 residues. Trimming shortened V by 11 bases and J by 2 bases, and 11 bases separated the two germline ends. Here the CDR3 reads CASAGDTDTQYF. The CDR3 DNA is TGTGCCTCCGCCGGGGACACAGATACGCAGTATTTT.

The CDR3 DNA follows: TGTGCCAGCAGTCGAAGCCCGGGACAGACCTCCCTGACAGATACGCAGTATTTT. It codes for CASSRSPGQTSLTDTQYF. This rearrangement joins TRBV2 to TRBJ2-3, with TRBD1 identical over 7 bases. J gave up 3 bases and V 5 bases, and 17 bases lay outside the gene matches. In germline, CDR1 is SNHLY, CDR2 FYNNEI. This CDR3 is built from 18 residues. Together with reference TRBV2 and TRBJ2-3, the CDR3 gives the full variable domain: EPEVTQTPSHQVTQMGQEVILRCVPISNHLYFYWYRQILGQKVEFLVSFYNNEISEKSEIFDDQFSVERPDGSNFTLKIRSTKLEDSAMYFCASSRSPGQTSLTDTQYFGPGTRLTVL.

This rearrangement joins TRBV5-1 to TRBJ2-1; TRBD1 aligns across 8 bases. Trimming cost V 5 bases and J 2 bases; bases outside gene matches: 6. CDR1 is SGHRS, CDR2 YFSETQ, per germline. The CDR3 has 15 residues. CDR3 region: CASRATQGAYNEQFF. Here the CDR3 DNA reads TGCGCCAGCAGAGCCACACAGGGGGCCTACAATGAGCAGTTCTTC.

The chain joins TRBV10-3 to TRBJ1-2, with a possible D match to TRBD1 (6 bases). The CDR3 length is 13 residues. The germline gives CDR1 ENHRY, CDR2 SYGVKD. The V and J ends lost 6 bases and 5 bases respectively, with 13 bases between them. In DNA, the CDR3 is TGTGCCATCAGCGCGGACAGAGCGTATGGCTACACCTTC. Residues: CAISADRAYGYTF.